The source of this T cell receptor beta chain is a study of shared clonotypes between healthy human individuals. As for the study in general: CD4 naive cells filled three plates per donor, CD4 memory three, CD8 naive two and CD8 memory one. Study-wide findings and caveats: Incompleteness in sorted-subset sequencing, despite large depth, was shown by rarefaction. Sampling was confined to blood; repertoires within tissues likely differ.

Germline-derived CDR1 and CDR2 are SNHLY and FYNNEI. The CDR3 contains 13 residues. With 5 bases clipped from V and 5 bases from J, the junction kept 3 bases outside the gene matches. A word on this clone: What it binds is not known.

Original handling: Owing to the provision of junction-only sequences devoid of quality scores by immunoSEQ, filtering differed. This table comes from immunoSEQ multiplex PCR, and its TCRdb copy is limited to in-frame clones, with some not included. That table furnishes V, J and clone size, whereas the DNA furnished D and trimming. The table records approximately 1.9 million clones, around 93% of them present only once. Naive CD8 isolation took CD45RO-negative cells positively selected for CCR7 and excluded terminally differentiated effector memory CD45RA+ cells. Sequencing input: naive CD8+ T cells from PBMCs. The receptor's source is a young man in good health. Some clones in this sample may be carry-over from other donors' samples. The chain couples TRBV2 to TRBJ2-7; 10 bases line up with TRBD1. The CDR3 reads CASSPGTGDEQYF. DNA for the CDR3: TGTGCCAGCAGTCCAGGGACAGGGGACGAGCAGTACTTC. Complete variable domain (other parts from reference TRBV2 and TRBJ2-7): EPEVTQTPSHQVTQMGQEVILRCVPISNHLYFYWYRQILGQKVEFLVSFYNNEISEKSEIFDDQFSVERPDGSNFTLKIRSTKLEDSAMYFCASSPGTGDEQYFGPGTRLTVT.